This entry concerns a single TCR beta chain. The sample comes from a study of blood T cell repertoires in COVID-19. Study-level information: Italy, Spain and the United States were the sources of the convalescent and acute COVID-19 samples.

As handled by the study authors: Estimation of nucleated cell counts relied on the amplification of reference gene primers. The protocol was immunoSEQ multiplex PCR, while the TCRdb copy is restricted to in-frame clones and leaves out a portion. Clone size and V and J calls were adopted from that table, with D and trimming inferred from the DNA. The sample has hundreds of thousands of clones; approximately 83% are singletons. Germline V gene data show CDR1 as ENHRY and CDR2 as SYGVKD. The CDR3 spans 14 residues. After removal of 5 bases from V and 5 bases from J, the junction contained 6 bases not matched to a gene.

The material sequenced was peripheral blood. The V gene is TRBV10-3, the J gene TRBJ2-3; 8 nucleotides line up with TRBD1. The TCR was taken from a man older than 75 with acute or convalescent COVID-19. The CDR3: CAISFSTGGDTQYF. In nucleotides, the CDR3 is TGTGCCATCAGTTTCTCTACAGGGGGAGATACGCAGTATTTT.